What follows are 30 T cell receptor beta chains derived from one specimen sequenced in a study of blood T cell repertoires in COVID-19. Data came from immunoSEQ multiplex PCR; TCRdb stores just in-frame clones and leaves some out. The sample includes 110,000 to 150,000 clones, approximately 90% of them seen just once. Sequenced input: PBMCs or T cells enriched from blood (not recorded which). The receptors shown here come from a man aged 45 to 65 who had recovered from COVID-19.

The chain has TRBV4-3 and TRBJ1-6; 8 bases line up with TRBD1. The CDR3 covers 16 residues. V trimming: 4 bases; J trimming: 7 bases; junction bases outside the gene matches: 9. Germline CDR1 LGHNA, CDR2 YSLEER. CDR3 in DNA: TGCGCCAGCAGCCGAAAACAGACAGGGGCCAATTCACCCCTCCACTTT. As protein: CASSRKQTGANSPLHF.

V and J are TRBV7-3 and TRBJ2-1, with 7 bases identical to TRBD1. Germline V gene lookup returns CDR1 SGHTA and CDR2 FQGTGA. Germline trimming cut 5 bases from V and 3 bases from J; bases unmatched to any gene: 7. This CDR3 spans 15 amino acids. The CDR3 loop reads CASSPQGTVYNEQFF. DNA of the CDR3: TGTGCCAGCAGCCCGCAAGGGACAGTCTACAATGAGCAGTTCTTC.

This clone was seen more than once but under ten times. The chain recombines TRBV7-2 with TRBJ1-4; 9 positions agree with TRBD1. The CDR3 runs to 15 residues. V lost 6 bases to trimming and J lost 3 bases; unmatched junction nucleotides: 5. Per the germline V gene, CDR1 is SGHTA and CDR2 is FQGNSA. In DNA, the CDR3 is TGTGCCAGCAGTCACAGGGGGCAATCTAATGAAAAACTGTTTTTT. Translated, it gives CASSHRGQSNEKLFF.

The chain has TRBV28 and TRBJ1-2, with 8 bases fitting TRBD1. The CDR3 is 14 amino acids. Germline V lookup: CDR1 MDHEN, CDR2 SYDVKM. The V and J ends lost 4 bases and 4 bases, in that order; junction bases with no gene match: 5. CDR3 protein: CASSSQGAGYGYTF. CDR3 DNA: TGTGCCAGCAGTTCTCAGGGGGCCGGCTATGGCTACACCTTC.

The chain joins TRBV4-1 to TRBJ1-2; D is possibly TRBD1 (6 bases). The CDR3 is 13 residues long. Germline V gene data show CDR1 as MGHRA and CDR2 as YSYEKL. Trimming shortened V by 6 bases and J by 4 bases, and 12 bases separated the two germline ends. The CDR3 region is CASSYRVGYGYTF. The CDR3 DNA reads TGCGCCAGCAGTTACAGGGTGGGCTATGGCTACACCTTC.

This sequence joins TRBV7-2 and TRBJ2-1; D perhaps matches TRBD2 (5 bases). CDR1 is SGHTA, CDR2 FQGNSA, per germline. Trimming took 0 bases from V and 9 from J, leaving 12 bases between them. This CDR3 is 14 amino acids long. The CDR3 DNA reads as TGTGCCAGCAGCTTAGCGGGCCTAGCTAGTGAGCAGTTCTTC. The encoded protein is CASSLAGLASEQFF.

The gene calls are TRBV5-8 and TRBJ2-1, with D perhaps TRBD2 (6 bases). Trimming stripped 3 bases from V and 4 bases from J, with 14 bases between. CDR1 is SGHTS, CDR2 YDEGEE, per germline. This CDR3 has 15 residues. DNA of the CDR3: TGTGCCAGCAGCTCCTTCGGGGGAGTATACAATGAGCAGTTCTTC. The encoded protein is CASSSFGGVYNEQFF.

The genes are TRBV9 and TRBJ1-3, with 9 bases matching TRBD1. V was clipped by 5 bases and J by 3 bases; unmatched bases: 6. The germline V gene has CDR1 SGDLS and CDR2 YYNGEE. There are 15 residues in the CDR3. CDR3 residues: CASRKGQGYGNTIYF. The CDR3 bases are TGTGCCAGCAGGAAGGGACAGGGCTATGGAAACACCATATATTTT. Full variable domain (remainder filled in from reference TRBV9 and TRBJ1-3): DSGVTQTPKHLITATGQRVTLRCSPRSGDLSVYWYQQSLDQGLQFLIQYYNGEERAKGNILERFSAQQFPDLHSELNLSSLELGDSALYFCASRKGQGYGNTIYFGEGSWLTVV.

This clone has just a few counts. The J gene is TRBJ1-2, the V gene TRBV5-6; a possible D gene is TRBD1 (5 bases). In germline, CDR1 is SGHDT, CDR2 YYEEEE. V was trimmed by 2 bases and J by 5 bases, leaving 16 bases between them. This CDR3 has 15 amino acids. The CDR3 DNA sequence: TGTGCCAGCAGCTTAATCGTCGCTGGGGGGTATGGCTACACCTTC. Translation gives CASSLIVAGGYGYTF.

This clone was picked up one time. J is TRBJ1-1 and V is TRBV7-2; D gene unclear. The CDR3 length is 14 residues. V lost 4 bases to trimming and J lost 8 bases, with 17 bases between them. Germline CDR1 is SGHTA and CDR2 is FQGNSA. The CDR3: CASSWGGPQREAFF. Written as DNA, the CDR3 is TGTGCCAGCAGCTGGGGAGGGCCCCAACGAGAAGCTTTCTTT.

The chain recombines TRBV7-2 with TRBJ1-2; perhaps TRBD1 as D (6 bases). Germline CDR1 is SGHTA and CDR2 is FQGNSA. V lost 5 bases to trimming and J lost 2 bases, with 15 bases between them. The CDR3 is made up of 15 amino acids. In DNA, the CDR3 is TGTGCCAGCAGCCTTCGGACAGCGCCCAACTATGGCTACACCTTC. This encodes CASSLRTAPNYGYTF.

This clone appeared a single time. This chain joins TRBV10-3 and TRBJ1-6; no clear D gene. Germline V lookup: CDR1 ENHRY, CDR2 SYGVKD. With 2 bases removed from V and 8 bases from J, the gap between germline ends came to 10 bases. CDR3 length: 14 amino acids. CDR3 amino acids: CAISEPSGYSPLHF. As DNA, the CDR3 is TGTGCCATCAGTGAGCCCAGCGGGTATTCACCCCTCCACTTT.

The genes are TRBV5-1 and TRBJ1-3; no reliable D call. CDR1 and CDR2 from the germline V gene are SGHRS and YFSETQ. The CDR3 contains 12 residues. Trimming took 4 bases from V and 3 from J, leaving 5 bases between them. CDR3 nucleotide sequence: TGCGCCAGCAGCCGCGATGGAAACACCATATATTTT. It yields the protein CASSRDGNTIYF.

This sequence joins TRBV19 and TRBJ2-3; a weak D match, TRBD1 (6 bases). Trimming cost V 9 bases and J 6 bases, with 10 bases left between them. The CDR3 is made up of 11 amino acids. The germline V gene has CDR1 LNHDA and CDR2 SQIVND (reference sequence). CDR3 in amino acids: CASTTGDTQYF. The CDR3 bases are TGTGCCAGCACAACAGGGGATACGCAGTATTTT.

The chain uses TRBV3-1 (or the pseudogene TRBV3-2) and TRBJ2-7; 7 nucleotides agree with TRBD1. The CDR3 has 14 amino acids. Germline values: CDR1 LGHDT, CDR2 YNNKEL (reference sequence). The ends lost 6 bases at V and 8 bases at J; junction bases unmatched: 13. The CDR3 protein is CASRLRTGRDKQYF. CDR3 bases: TGTGCCAGCAGACTTCGGACAGGCCGAGACAAGCAGTACTTC.

This chain connects TRBV5-1 to TRBJ2-3; tentative D call: TRBD1 (5 bases). Germline CDR1 reads SGHRS; CDR2 reads YFSETQ. The V end lost 3 bases, the J end lost 2 bases, and 16 bases lay between the germline ends. The CDR3 runs 16 residues. The CDR3 nucleotides read TGCGCCAGCAGCTCCGTAGGGGTCAGCCCCACAGATACGCAGTATTTT. Translated: CASSSVGVSPTDTQYF.

The V and J genes are TRBV7-2 and TRBJ2-7; 9 bases agree with TRBD2. In germline, CDR1 is SGHTA, CDR2 FQGNSA. This CDR3 spans 15 amino acids. Trimming cost V 2 bases and J 4 bases; bases outside gene matches: 6. The CDR3 protein is CASSLLAGSQYEQYV. The CDR3 DNA reads TGTGCCAGCAGCTTACTAGCGGGATCCCAATACGAGCAGTACGTC.

The chain is built from TRBV19 and TRBJ1-1; D unclear. This CDR3 comprises 12 residues. V was clipped by 5 bases and J by 0 bases, with 4 bases between them. CDR1 LNHDA and CDR2 SQIVND come from the germline V gene (reference sequence). The CDR3 DNA is TGTGCCAGTAGTCAGATGAACACTGAAGCTTTCTTT. Translating it yields CASSQMNTEAFF.

V and J are TRBV3-1 (or the pseudogene TRBV3-2) and TRBJ2-2, with D unclear. Trimming removed 2 bases at V and 7 bases at J, with 2 bases between. CDR1 LGHDT and CDR2 YNNKEL come from the germline V gene (reference sequence). The CDR3 covers 11 residues. The CDR3 sequence: CASSQHGELFF. CDR3 bases: TGTGCCAGCAGCCAACACGGGGAGCTGTTTTTT.

This chain joins TRBV7-9 and TRBJ1-2, with D unclear. The germline CDR1 and CDR2 sequences are SEHNR and FQNEAQ (reference sequence). CDR3 length: 13 residues. Trimming shortened V by 2 bases and J by 4 bases, and 8 bases separated the two germline ends. The CDR3 sequence: CASSLIPGYGYTF. The CDR3 DNA follows: TGTGCCAGCAGCTTAATCCCAGGCTATGGCTACACCTTC.

This sequence joins TRBV2 and TRBJ1-1; TRBD1 aligns across 8 bases. The V gene's germline CDR1 is SNHLY and CDR2 FYNNEI. The length of the CDR3 is 12 residues. Trimming at V came to 6 bases and at J to 8 bases, leaving 5 bases not matched to a gene. CDR3 sequence: CASRKTGGEAFF. The DNA for the CDR3 is TGTGCCAGCAGGAAAACAGGGGGGGAAGCTTTCTTT.

This sequence joins TRBV28 and TRBJ1-5, with 7 nucleotides matching TRBD1. V trimming: 4 bases; J trimming: 4 bases; junction bases outside the gene matches: 10. CDR1 is MDHEN and CDR2 is SYDVKM in the germline V gene. The CDR3 is 16 residues long. For the CDR3, the DNA is TGTGCCAGCAGTTCACGAAGACAGGGCGGGAATCAGCCCCAGCATTTT. Translated: CASSSRRQGGNQPQHF. The full variable domain, rest sourced from reference TRBV28 and TRBJ1-5, is DVKVTQSSRYLVKRTGEKVFLECVQDMDHENMFWYRQDPGLGLRLIYFSYDVKMKEKGDIPEGYSVSREKKERFSLILESASTNQTSMYLCASSSRRQGGNQPQHFGDGTRLSIL.

The J gene is TRBJ1-3, the V gene TRBV18; D is ambiguous. The CDR3 runs 15 residues. CDR1 and CDR2 (germline): KGHSH, LQKENI. V lost 4 bases to trimming and J lost 4 bases, with 14 bases between them. CDR3 residues: CASSRRPPQGNTIYF. In DNA form, the CDR3 reads TGTGCCAGCTCACGCAGGCCCCCGCAAGGAAACACCATATATTTT.

The V and J genes are TRBV27 and TRBJ2-3; 8 nucleotides match TRBD1. This CDR3 comprises 15 residues. The V gene's germline CDR1 is MNHEY and CDR2 SMNVEV (reference sequence). The V and J ends lost 3 bases and 0 bases, in that order; junction bases with no gene match: 2. CDR3 coding DNA: TGTGCCAGCAGTTTGGACAGGGTCAGCACAGATACGCAGTATTTT. Its protein is CASSLDRVSTDTQYF.

This clone was recorded once. The chain couples TRBV6-2 or TRBV6-3 to TRBJ2-2; D possibly corresponds to TRBD2 (5 bases). The germline CDR1 and CDR2 sequences are MNHEY and SVGEGT. The CDR3 is 14 residues long. V was trimmed by 2 bases and J by 5 bases, leaving 9 bases between them. The CDR3 region is CASSYPGLTGELFF. CDR3 sequence (DNA): TGTGCCAGCAGTTACCCAGGACTGACCGGGGAGCTGTTTTTT.

The chain uses TRBV7-2 and TRBJ2-4, with TRBD2 matching over 13 bases. CDR3 size: 14 residues. Per germline, CDR1 SGHTA and CDR2 FQGNSA. V was pared by 6 bases and J by 10 bases, with 6 bases of the junction left unmatched. The CDR3 loop is CASRPPGLAGIQYF. The CDR3 coding sequence is TGTGCCAGCAGACCCCCGGGACTAGCGGGAATTCAGTACTTC.

The chain carries TRBV19 and TRBJ1-2, with TRBD1 matching 8 bases. V was clipped by 1 base and J by 5 bases; unmatched bases: 12. This CDR3 contains 17 residues. Germline CDR1 LNHDA, CDR2 SQIVND (reference sequence). DNA of the CDR3: TGTGCCAGTAGTATAGTGAGGGCAGGGGGCGCATATTATGGCTACACCTTC. It codes for CASSIVRAGGAYYGYTF.

The V gene is TRBV6-2 or TRBV6-3, the J gene TRBJ2-2, with D perhaps TRBD2 (7 bases). CDR3 length equals 17 residues. Per germline, CDR1 MNHEY and CDR2 SVGEGT. Trimming stripped 5 bases from V and 4 bases from J, with 20 bases between. The CDR3 DNA reads TGTGCCAGCAGTACGCCCCGGGGCGGGGGCACCACCGGGGAGCTGTTTTTT. As protein: CASSTPRGGGTTGELFF.

This clone has a handful of counts. V gene TRBV19 combines with J gene TRBJ2-7; tentatively, D is TRBD2 (6 bases). The CDR3 contains 13 residues. Germline lookup yields CDR1 LNHDA and CDR2 SQIVND (reference sequence). With 3 bases removed from V and 3 bases from J, the gap between germline ends came to 9 bases. CDR3 loop: CASSITGDYEQYF. The CDR3 coding sequence is TGTGCCAGTAGTATCACGGGGGACTACGAGCAGTACTTC.

The gene calls are TRBV7-2 and TRBJ1-1; the D gene is possibly TRBD1 (5 bases). V gave up 1 base and J gave up 3 bases, with 9 bases separating them. This CDR3 comprises 14 residues. Germline V gives CDR1 SGHTA, CDR2 FQGNSA. The CDR3 protein is CASSLVGADTEAFF. The CDR3 DNA follows: TGTGCCAGCAGCTTAGTAGGGGCAGACACTGAAGCTTTCTTT.